The rows below give T cell receptor beta chains drawn from one sample of a study of blood T cell repertoires in COVID-19. Produced via immunoSEQ multiplex PCR; TCRdb's table is partial and in-frame only. Here the sample spans 70,000 to 100,000 clones, 88% being singletons. The sequencing input was peripheral blood. Receptors were obtained from a woman over 75 with active COVID-19. Each CDR3 is given with its conserved first and last residue. The D gene is left open where the match is weak. Clone size is given for some rows only: seen once, a few or many times, or a class if the clone is expanded.

cdr3_aa,cdr3_nt,j_call,d_call,v_call,clone_size
CASSYSNTGGTEAFF,TGTGCCAGCAGTTACTCGAATACCGGGGGCACTGAAGCTTTCTTT,TRBJ1-1,.,TRBV6-5,once
CASSLNSWTGIRGYTF,TGTGCCAGCAGCTTAAATTCTTGGACAGGGATCAGGGGCTACACCTTC,TRBJ1-2,TRBD1,TRBV7-3,.
CATSWGGAYNEQFF,TGTGCCACCAGCTGGGGGGGGGCCTACAATGAGCAGTTCTTC,TRBJ2-1,TRBD2,TRBV15,.
CSAGGPDEQYF,TGCAGTGCCGGAGGCCCTGACGAGCAGTACTTC,TRBJ2-7,.,TRBV20-1,.
CASSLELRGGDYGYTF,TGTGCCAGCAGCTTAGAGCTGAGAGGGGGAGACTATGGCTACACCTTC,TRBJ1-2,.,TRBV7-9,.
CASSLSTDTQYF,TGTGCCAGCAGCCTAAGCACAGATACGCAGTATTTT,TRBJ2-3,.,TRBV7-6,.
CSATTGNEQFF,TGCAGTGCCACGACAGGCAATGAGCAGTTCTTC,TRBJ2-1,.,TRBV20-1,.
CASSNPTPADSTDTQYF,TGTGCCAGCAGCAACCCCACGCCAGCGGATAGCACAGATACGCAGTATTTT,TRBJ2-3,.,TRBV21-1,.
CASSISEFSGNTIYF,TGTGCCAGTAGTATTTCGGAGTTCTCTGGAAACACCATATATTTT,TRBJ1-3,.,TRBV19,once
CASTTGNNNEQFF,TGTGCCAGCACTACCGGGAATAACAATGAGCAGTTCTTC,TRBJ2-1,.,TRBV6-5,.
CASSELAGNTDTQYF,TGTGCCAGCAGTGAACTAGCGGGAAACACAGATACGCAGTATTTT,TRBJ2-3,TRBD2,TRBV2,.
CASSLGTAWDTEAFF,TGCGCCAGCAGCTTAGGGACAGCTTGGGACACTGAAGCTTTCTTT,TRBJ1-1,TRBD1,TRBV5-1,.
CASSTLGGAANSPLHF,TGTGCCAGCAGCACCCTCGGTGGGGCTGCTAATTCACCCCTCCACTTT,TRBJ1-6,.,TRBV7-3,.
CASSALTAPLHF,TGTGCCAGCAGCGCGCTGACAGCACCCCTCCACTTT,TRBJ1-6,.,TRBV7-9,.
CASSSRGSGSTDTQYF,TGTGCCAGTAGTAGTCGCGGTAGCGGGAGCACAGATACGCAGTATTTT,TRBJ2-3,TRBD2,TRBV19,few
CASRLSTGGPDTEAFF,TGTGCCAGCAGACTATCTACAGGGGGCCCGGACACTGAAGCTTTCTTT,TRBJ1-1,TRBD1,TRBV5-5,.
CASSNPEQATNEKLFF,TGTGCTAGTTCAAATCCAGAACAAGCAACTAATGAAAAACTGTTTTTT,TRBJ1-4,.,TRBV12-5,.
CASSFGGGYEQYF,TGTGCCAGCAGCTTCGGCGGGGGCTACGAGCAGTACTTC,TRBJ2-7,TRBD2,TRBV7-6,few
CASSFLGQGHTEAFF,TGTGCCAGCAGTTTTCTGGGACAGGGTCACACTGAAGCTTTCTTT,TRBJ1-1,TRBD1,TRBV28,once
CASSLEGTGLREQYF,TGCGCCAGCAGCTTGGAAGGGACAGGCCTCAGGGAGCAGTACTTC,TRBJ2-7,TRBD1,TRBV5-1,once
CASSLSREKLFF,TGTGCCAGCAGCTTATCGAGAGAAAAACTGTTTTTT,TRBJ1-4,.,TRBV7-8,.
CASSRDIDQETQYF,TGTGCCAGCTCACGGGACATTGACCAAGAGACCCAGTACTTC,TRBJ2-5,.,TRBV18,.
CAWSARGAGRGTF,TGTGCCTGGAGTGCCCGTGGGGCCGGCAGGGGAACCTTC,TRBJ1-2,.,TRBV30,once
CASSPSDRVGQPQHF,TGTGCCAGCAGTCCCTCGGACAGGGTCGGTCAGCCCCAGCATTTT,TRBJ1-5,TRBD1,TRBV28,once
CASSADPGTPSKEQFF,TGTGCCAGCAGCGCCGACCCCGGGACTCCATCCAAGGAGCAGTTCTTC,TRBJ2-1,.,TRBV11-2,.
CASSYSQGNEQFF,TGTGCCAGCAGTTACTCACAGGGCAATGAGCAGTTCTTC,TRBJ2-1,.,TRBV6-2/TRBV6-3,few
CASSLTPVEQYF,TGTGCCAGCAGCTTAACACCCGTAGAGCAGTACTTC,TRBJ2-7,.,TRBV7-9,.
CASSPQWSDQETQYF,TGTGCCAGCTCACCTCAGTGGTCAGACCAAGAGACCCAGTACTTC,TRBJ2-5,.,TRBV18,.
CAIKEDRGYNTGELFF,TGTGCCATCAAAGAAGACAGGGGCTATAACACCGGGGAGCTGTTTTTT,TRBJ2-2,TRBD1,TRBV10-3,.
CASSGSGLWPRSYNEQFF,TGTGCCAGCAGCGGTAGCGGGCTCTGGCCCCGCTCCTACAATGAGCAGTTCTTC,TRBJ2-1,TRBD2,TRBV6-4,.
CASSLGGTGPYEQYF,TGTGCCAGCAGCCTGGGGGGGACAGGTCCCTACGAGCAGTACTTC,TRBJ2-7,.,TRBV9,.
CASSLLAGYNEQFF,TGTGCCAGCAGTCTACTAGCGGGATACAATGAGCAGTTCTTC,TRBJ2-1,TRBD2,TRBV6-5,.
CATMRGGRETQYF,TGTGCCACCATGAGGGGGGGCCGAGAGACCCAGTACTTC,TRBJ2-5,.,TRBV6-5,.
CASRDRESYEQYF,TGTGCCAGCAGGGACAGGGAGTCCTACGAGCAGTACTTC,TRBJ2-7,TRBD1,TRBV25-1,.
CASSFGYLAKNIQYF,TGCGCCAGCAGCTTCGGTTACCTAGCCAAAAACATTCAGTACTTC,TRBJ2-4,.,TRBV5-1,few
CASSATGGGSDTQYF,TGTGCCAGCAGCGCAACAGGGGGCGGATCGGATACGCAGTATTTT,TRBJ2-3,TRBD1,TRBV7-9,.
CASSPFHSRQVWQRKLFF,TGTGCCAGCAGTCCCTTCCATAGCCGACAGGTGTGGCAGCGAAAACTGTTTTTT,TRBJ1-4,.,TRBV7-3,.
CASSEAVAGGPSQYF,TGTGCCAGCAGTGAAGCTGTTGCGGGAGGGCCATCCCAGTACTTC,TRBJ2-5,TRBD2,TRBV6-1,once
CASTPGTADGYTF,TGTGCCAGCACCCCAGGGACAGCAGATGGCTACACCTTC,TRBJ1-2,TRBD1,TRBV5-4,.
CASSPPVARAYNEQFF,TGTGCCAGCAGCCCCCCAGTGGCCAGGGCCTACAATGAGCAGTTCTTC,TRBJ2-1,.,TRBV3-1/TRBV3-2,.
CASSPGSGGAYEQYF,TGCGCCAGCAGCCCAGGGAGCGGAGGGGCGTACGAGCAGTACTTC,TRBJ2-7,.,TRBV4-3,.
CASSEGGGVGTQYF,TGTGCCAGCAGTGAAGGGGGCGGTGTGGGGACCCAGTACTTC,TRBJ2-5,.,TRBV25-1,.
CASSLGAGKETQYF,TGCGCCAGCAGCTTGGGAGCCGGGAAAGAGACCCAGTACTTC,TRBJ2-5,.,TRBV5-1,.
CASSAGGPFNEQFF,TGTGCCAGCAGTGCGGGAGGGCCCTTCAATGAGCAGTTCTTC,TRBJ2-1,TRBD2,TRBV6-2/TRBV6-3,.
CASSYSSAGEETQYF,TGTGCCAGCAGTTACTCTTCAGCGGGAGAAGAGACCCAGTACTTC,TRBJ2-5,TRBD2,TRBV6-2/TRBV6-3,.
CASSLGQGSYNSPLHF,TGTGCCAGCAGCTTGGGACAGGGCTCCTATAATTCACCCCTCCACTTT,TRBJ1-6,TRBD1,TRBV7-9,.
CASSPGTSGRHEQFF,TGTGCCAGCAGCCCCGGGACTAGCGGGAGACATGAGCAGTTCTTC,TRBJ2-1,TRBD2,TRBV5-4,.
CASSFVQGGTGELFF,TGTGCCAGCAGCTTTGTACAGGGCGGAACCGGGGAGCTGTTTTTT,TRBJ2-2,.,TRBV7-2,.